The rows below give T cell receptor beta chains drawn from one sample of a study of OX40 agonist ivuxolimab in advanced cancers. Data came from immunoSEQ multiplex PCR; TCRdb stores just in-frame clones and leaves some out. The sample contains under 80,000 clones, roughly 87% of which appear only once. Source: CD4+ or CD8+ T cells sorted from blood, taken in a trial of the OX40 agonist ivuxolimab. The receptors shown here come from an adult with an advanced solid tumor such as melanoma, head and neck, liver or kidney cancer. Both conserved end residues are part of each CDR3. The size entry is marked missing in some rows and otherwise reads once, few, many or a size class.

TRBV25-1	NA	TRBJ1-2	CASSESRTAGGTYGYTF
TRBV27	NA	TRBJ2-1	CASSLDNEQFF
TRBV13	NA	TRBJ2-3	CASSLISGGPSTDTQYF
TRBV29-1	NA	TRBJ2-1	CSLRQGDNEQFF
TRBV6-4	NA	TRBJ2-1	CASNTRLSGGANEQFF
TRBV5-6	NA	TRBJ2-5	CASRFGTSGETQYF
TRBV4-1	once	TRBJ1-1	CASSQVALLLTEAFF
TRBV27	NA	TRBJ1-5	CASSLGQGDQPQHF
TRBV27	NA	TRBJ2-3	CASSLIRVDTQYF
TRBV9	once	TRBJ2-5	CASSAGTVLETQYF
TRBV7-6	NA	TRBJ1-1	CASSLRVGTEAFF
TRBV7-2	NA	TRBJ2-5	CASSVLTGGQGRQYF
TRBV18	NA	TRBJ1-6	CASSPARQSPLHF
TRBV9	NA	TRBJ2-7	CASSVAGGTSYEQYF
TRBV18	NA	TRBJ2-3	CASSPYTDTQYF
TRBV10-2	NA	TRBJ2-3	CASRGTGTDTQYF
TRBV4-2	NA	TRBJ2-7	CASSQVSLLSGFSSYEQYF
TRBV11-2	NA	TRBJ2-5	CASSSFGGREVGETQYF
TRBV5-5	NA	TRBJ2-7	CASSLFSGGSYEQYF
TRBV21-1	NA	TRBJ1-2	CASSNGGTYGYTF
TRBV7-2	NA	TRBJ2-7	CASSLLAGDSEQYF
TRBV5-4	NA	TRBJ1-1	CASSLGGGGSHTEAFF
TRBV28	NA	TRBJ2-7	CASSALGEAGYEQYF
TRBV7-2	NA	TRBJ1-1	CASSSTRQRRTEAFF
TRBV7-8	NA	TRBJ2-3	CASSLVEGSSTDTQYF
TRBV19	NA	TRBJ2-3	CASSIRGGGASQDTQYF
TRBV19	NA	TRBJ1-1	CASTVEQNTEAFF
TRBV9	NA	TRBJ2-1	CASSPRGDGMIYNEQFF
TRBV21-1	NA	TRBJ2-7	CASSKTGDTYEQYF
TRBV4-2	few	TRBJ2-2	CASSQDGAGELFF
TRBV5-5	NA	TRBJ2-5	CASSRMDTQTGTQYF
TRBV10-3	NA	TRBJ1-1	CATQPGQGKNTEAFF
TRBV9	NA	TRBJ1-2	CASSGTTGGSGYTF
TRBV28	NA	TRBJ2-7	CASRTTGSNYEQYF
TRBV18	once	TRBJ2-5	CASSSDRGETQYF
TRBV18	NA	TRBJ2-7	CASSPTETYEQYF
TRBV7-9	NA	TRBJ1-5	CASSLSSSNQPQHF
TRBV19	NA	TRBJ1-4	CASSIPGQSNEKLFF
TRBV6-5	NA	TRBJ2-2	CASSSTGFGTGELFF
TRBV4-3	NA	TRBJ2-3	CASSQLDSSDTQYF
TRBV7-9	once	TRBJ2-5	CASSPGMGETQYF
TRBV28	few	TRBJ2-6	CAGAGTGPGGANVLTF
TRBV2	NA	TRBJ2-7	CASSEALFRGYEQYF
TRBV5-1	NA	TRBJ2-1	CASSLDPQGRINEQFF
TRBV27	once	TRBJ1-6	CASSKPGVSYNSPLHF
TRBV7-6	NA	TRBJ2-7	CASSLGQGGNSYEQYF
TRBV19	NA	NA	CASSLPGQGSYEQYF
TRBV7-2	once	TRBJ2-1	CASSPSSSIGGRDEQFF
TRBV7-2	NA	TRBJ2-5	CASSPALAETQYF
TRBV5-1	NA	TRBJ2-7	CASSSTGTGGLEQYF
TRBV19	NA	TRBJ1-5	CASSIPGIPINQPQHF
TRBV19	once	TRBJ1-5	CATTREDSNQPQHF
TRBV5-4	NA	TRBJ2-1	CASSAGRYNEQFF
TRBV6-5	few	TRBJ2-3	CASTSSGGAQYF